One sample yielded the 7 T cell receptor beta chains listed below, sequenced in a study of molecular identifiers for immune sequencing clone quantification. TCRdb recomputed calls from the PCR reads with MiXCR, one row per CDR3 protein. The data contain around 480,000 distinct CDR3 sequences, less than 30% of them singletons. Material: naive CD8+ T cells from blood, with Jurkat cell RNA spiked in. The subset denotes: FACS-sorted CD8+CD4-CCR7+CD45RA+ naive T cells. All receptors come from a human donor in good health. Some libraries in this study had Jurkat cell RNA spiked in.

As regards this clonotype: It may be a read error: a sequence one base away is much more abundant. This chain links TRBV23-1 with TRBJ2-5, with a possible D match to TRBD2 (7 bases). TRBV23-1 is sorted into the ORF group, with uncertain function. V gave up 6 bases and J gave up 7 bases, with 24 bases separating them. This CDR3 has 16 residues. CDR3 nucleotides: TGCGCCAGCAGGGAAACTTTACGGGGGGCTCATTGGACCCAGTACTTC. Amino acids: CASRETLRGAHWTQYF.

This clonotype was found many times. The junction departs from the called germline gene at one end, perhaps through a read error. The chain's CDR3 is CASSIEYRSTDTQYF. The CDR3 DNA reads TGTGCCAGTAGCATAGAGTACAGGAGCACAGATACGCAGTATTTT. The rearrangement uses TRBV19 and TRBJ2-3; TRBD1 might be the D (5 bases). Germline V gene sequence: CDR1 LNHDA, CDR2 SQIVND (reference sequence). The CDR3 is made up of 15 amino acids.

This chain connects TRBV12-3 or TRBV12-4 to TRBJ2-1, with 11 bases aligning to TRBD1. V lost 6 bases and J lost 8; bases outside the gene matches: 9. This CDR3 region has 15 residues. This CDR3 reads CASSQDRGLTDEQFF. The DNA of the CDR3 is TGTGCCAGCAGCCAGGACAGGGGGCTGACGGATGAGCAGTTCTTC.

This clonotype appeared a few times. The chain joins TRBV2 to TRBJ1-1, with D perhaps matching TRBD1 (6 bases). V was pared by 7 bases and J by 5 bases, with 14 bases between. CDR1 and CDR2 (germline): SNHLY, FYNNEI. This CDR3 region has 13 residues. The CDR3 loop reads CASNQGTGTEAFF. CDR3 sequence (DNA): TGTGCCAGCAATCAGGGGACGGGGACTGAAGCTTTCTTT. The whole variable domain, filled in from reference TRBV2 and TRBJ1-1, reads EPEVTQTPSHQVTQMGQEVILRCVPISNHLYFYWYRQILGQKVEFLVSFYNNEISEKSEIFDDQFSVERPDGSNFTLKIRSTKLEDSAMYFCASNQGTGTEAFFGQGTRLTVV.

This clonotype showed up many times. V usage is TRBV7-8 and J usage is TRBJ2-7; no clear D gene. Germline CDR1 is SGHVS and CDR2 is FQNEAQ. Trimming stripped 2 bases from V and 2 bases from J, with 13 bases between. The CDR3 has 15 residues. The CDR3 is CASSLRRAPPYEQYF. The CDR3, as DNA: TGTGCCAGCAGCTTACGTCGGGCCCCGCCCTACGAGCAGTACTTC.

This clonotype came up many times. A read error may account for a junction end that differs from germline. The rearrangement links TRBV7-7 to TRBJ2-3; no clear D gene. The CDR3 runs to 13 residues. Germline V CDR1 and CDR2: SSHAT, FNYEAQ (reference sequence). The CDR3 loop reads CASSLSRTDTQYF. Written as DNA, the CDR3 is TGTGCTAGCAGCTTGTCCCGCACAGATACGCAGTATTTT.

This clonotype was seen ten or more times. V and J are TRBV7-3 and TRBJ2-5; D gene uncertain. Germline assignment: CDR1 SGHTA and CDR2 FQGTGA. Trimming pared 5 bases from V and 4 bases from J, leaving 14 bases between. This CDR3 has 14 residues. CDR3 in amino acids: CASSETGDLETQYF. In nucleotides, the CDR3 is TGTGCCAGCAGCGAAACTGGGGATTTAGAGACCCAGTACTTC. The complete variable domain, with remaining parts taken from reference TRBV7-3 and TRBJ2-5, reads GAGVSQTPSNKVTEKGKYVELRCDPISGHTALYWYRQSLGQGPEFLIYFQGTGAADDSGLPNDRFFAVRPEGSVSTLKIQRTERGDSAVYLCASSETGDLETQYFGPGTRLLVL.